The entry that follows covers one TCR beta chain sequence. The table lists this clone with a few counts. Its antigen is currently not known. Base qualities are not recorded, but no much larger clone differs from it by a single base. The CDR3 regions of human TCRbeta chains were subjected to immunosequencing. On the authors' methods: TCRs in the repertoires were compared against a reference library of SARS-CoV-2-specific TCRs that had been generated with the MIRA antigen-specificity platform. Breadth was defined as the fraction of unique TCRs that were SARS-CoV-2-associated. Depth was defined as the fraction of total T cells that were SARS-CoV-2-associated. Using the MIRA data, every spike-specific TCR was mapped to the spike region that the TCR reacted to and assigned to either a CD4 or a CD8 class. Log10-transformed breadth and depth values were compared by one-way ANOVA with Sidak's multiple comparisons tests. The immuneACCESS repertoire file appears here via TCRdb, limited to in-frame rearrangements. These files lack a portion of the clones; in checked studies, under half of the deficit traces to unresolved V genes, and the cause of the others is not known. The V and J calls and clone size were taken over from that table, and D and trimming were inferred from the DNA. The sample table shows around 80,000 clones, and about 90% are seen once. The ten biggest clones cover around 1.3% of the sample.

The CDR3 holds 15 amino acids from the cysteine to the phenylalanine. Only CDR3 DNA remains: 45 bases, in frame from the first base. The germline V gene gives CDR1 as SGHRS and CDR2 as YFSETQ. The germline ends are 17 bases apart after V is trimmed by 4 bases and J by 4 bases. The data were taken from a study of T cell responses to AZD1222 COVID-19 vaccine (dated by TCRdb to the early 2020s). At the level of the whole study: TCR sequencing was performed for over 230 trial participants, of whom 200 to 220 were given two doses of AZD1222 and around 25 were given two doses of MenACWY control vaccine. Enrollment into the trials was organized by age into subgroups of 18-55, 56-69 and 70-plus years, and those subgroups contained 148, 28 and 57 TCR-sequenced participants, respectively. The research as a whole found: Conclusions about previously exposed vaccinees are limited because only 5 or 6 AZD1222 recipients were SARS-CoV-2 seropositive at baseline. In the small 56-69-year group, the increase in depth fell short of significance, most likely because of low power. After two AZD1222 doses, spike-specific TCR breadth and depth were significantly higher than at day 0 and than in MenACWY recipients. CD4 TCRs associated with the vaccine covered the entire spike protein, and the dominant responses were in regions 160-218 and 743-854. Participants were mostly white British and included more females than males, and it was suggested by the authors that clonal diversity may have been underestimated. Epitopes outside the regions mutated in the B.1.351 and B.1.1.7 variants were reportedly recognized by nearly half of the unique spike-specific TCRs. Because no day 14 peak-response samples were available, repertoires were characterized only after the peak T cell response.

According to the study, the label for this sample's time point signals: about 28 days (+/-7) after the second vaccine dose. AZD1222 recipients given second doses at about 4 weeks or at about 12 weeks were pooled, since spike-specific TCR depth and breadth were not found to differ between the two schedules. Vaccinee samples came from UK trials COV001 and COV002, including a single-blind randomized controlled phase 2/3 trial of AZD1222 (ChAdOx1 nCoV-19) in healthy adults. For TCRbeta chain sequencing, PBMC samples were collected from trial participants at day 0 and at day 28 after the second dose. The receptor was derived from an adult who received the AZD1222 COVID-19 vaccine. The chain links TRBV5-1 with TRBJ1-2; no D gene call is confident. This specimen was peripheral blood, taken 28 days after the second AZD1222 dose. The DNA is TGCGCCAGCAGCCCGCCGCCATTTTCGGGCTATGGCTACACCTTC. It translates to CASSPPPFSGYGYTF.